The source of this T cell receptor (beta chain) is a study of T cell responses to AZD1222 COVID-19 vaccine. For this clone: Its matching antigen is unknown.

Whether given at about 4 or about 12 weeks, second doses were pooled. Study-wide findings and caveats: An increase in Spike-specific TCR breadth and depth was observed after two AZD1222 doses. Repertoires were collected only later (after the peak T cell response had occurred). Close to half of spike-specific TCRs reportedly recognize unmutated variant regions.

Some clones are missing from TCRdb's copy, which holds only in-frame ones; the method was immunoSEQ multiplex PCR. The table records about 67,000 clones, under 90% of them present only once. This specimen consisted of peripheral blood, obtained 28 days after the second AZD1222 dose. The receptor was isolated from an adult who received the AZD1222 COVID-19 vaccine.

This CDR3 reads CASSPDPGFREQFF. In DNA, the CDR3 is TGTGCCAGCAGCCCGGATCCGGGGTTCCGTGAGCAGTTCTTC. The chain has TRBV11-2 and TRBJ2-1, with a weak D call TRBD2 (5 bases). Germline CDR1 is SGHAT and CDR2 is FQNNGV. This CDR3 comprises 14 residues. V was clipped by 5 bases and J by 9 bases, with 17 bases between them.